These 20 T cell receptor beta chains originate from one sample sequenced in a study of T cell changes during pregnancy in multiple sclerosis. Method: immunoSEQ multiplex PCR; TCRdb's copy keeps in-frame clones and lacks some. The sample includes 40,000 or so clones, 90% to 95% of them seen just once. This sample comprised CD8+ T cells from peripheral blood mononuclear cells, obtained in the third trimester of pregnancy. All receptors derive from a female donor with multiple sclerosis, enrolled in a pregnancy study.

For this clone: An end of the junction does not agree with germline; a read error may underlie this. In DNA, the CDR3 is TGTGGCAGCAGTGGCGGGACAGGGAGGGTCTACGAGCAGTACTTC. Translated, it gives CGSSGGTGRVYEQYF. The chain recombines TRBV6-1 with TRBJ2-7; TRBD1 matches at 9 bases. CDR3 length: 15 amino acids. Germline V CDR1 and CDR2: MNHNS, SASEGT.

V gene TRBV7-8 combines with J gene TRBJ2-3, with 7 bases matching TRBD2. This CDR3 has 15 amino acids. In germline, CDR1 is SGHVS, CDR2 FQNEAQ. V lost 3 bases to trimming and J lost 8 bases; unmatched junction nucleotides: 11. CDR3 DNA sequence: TGTGCCAGCAGCTTCCCAGGTGGCTCGGGGGGTACGCAGTATTTT. Its translation: CASSFPGGSGGTQYF.

The chain carries TRBV9 and TRBJ2-1, with TRBD1 matching 8 bases. Germline CDR1 and CDR2: SGDLS and YYNGEE. Trimming took 3 bases from V and 6 from J; bases not matched to a gene: 5. CDR3 size: 14 residues. The CDR3 DNA is TGTGCCAGCAGCGGAGGGACAGGTCCCAATGAGCAGTTCTTC. Amino acids: CASSGGTGPNEQFF.

This chain uses TRBV6-1 with TRBJ1-5; 8 bases agree with TRBD1. CDR3 length: 15 amino acids. J lost 6 bases, V lost 7 bases, and 11 bases had no gene match. Per germline, CDR1 MNHNS and CDR2 SASEGT. The CDR3 sequence: CASTEAQGGGQPQHF. Written as DNA, the CDR3 is TGTGCCAGCACCGAGGCACAGGGGGGCGGTCAGCCCCAGCATTTT.

The CDR3 reads CASSIAGVTTGELFF. CDR3 coding DNA: TGTGCCAGTAGTATAGCGGGGGTGACCACCGGGGAGCTGTTTTTT. The chain uses TRBV19 and TRBJ2-2, with TRBD2 as a possible D gene (6 bases). Germline values: CDR1 LNHDA, CDR2 SQIVND (reference sequence). V was shortened by 1 base and J by 4 bases, with 10 bases between the two germline ends. This CDR3 comprises 15 residues.

The rearrangement joins TRBV7-8 to TRBJ1-2; 7 bases line up with TRBD1. Germline V gives CDR1 SGHVS, CDR2 FQNEAQ. Unmatched junction bases numbered 8, after V lost 1 base and J lost 6 bases. The CDR3 covers 15 residues. The CDR3 loop is CASSLVGATGDGYTF. The CDR3 coding sequence is TGTGCCAGCAGCTTAGTGGGCGCAACAGGGGATGGCTACACCTTC.

The chain recombines TRBV19 with TRBJ2-5; D perhaps matches TRBD2 (5 bases). The CDR3 consists of 17 residues. V dropped 3 bases and J dropped 4 bases, with 21 bases sitting between them. CDR1 is LNHDA, CDR2 SQIVND, per germline (reference sequence). CDR3 sequence (DNA): TGTGCCAGTAGTATGGGAACTAGACTGTCGGCTCGAGAGACCCAGTACTTC. This encodes CASSMGTRLSARETQYF. The variable domain in full, completed from reference TRBV19 and TRBJ2-5, reads DGGITQSPKYLFRKEGQNVTLSCEQNLNHDAMYWYRQDPGQGLRLIYYSQIVNDFQKGDIAEGYSVSREKKESFPLTVTSAQKNPTAFYLCASSMGTRLSARETQYFGPGTRLLVL.

J is TRBJ2-7 and V is TRBV7-9; TRBD2 matches at 12 bases. In germline, CDR1 is SEHNR, CDR2 FQNEAQ (reference sequence). Trimming took 5 bases from V and 2 from J; bases not matched to a gene: 7. The CDR3 consists of 16 residues. CDR3 residues: CASSHPSGRGAYEQYF. In DNA, the CDR3 is TGTGCCAGCAGCCACCCTAGCGGGAGGGGGGCCTACGAGCAGTACTTC.

The V gene is TRBV9, the J gene TRBJ2-1; 8 positions match TRBD2. The V gene end was trimmed by 3 bases and the J gene end by 1 base; junction bases not matched to a gene: 0. From germline, CDR1 is SGDLS and CDR2 YYNGEE. The CDR3 totals 14 residues. In nucleotides, the CDR3 is TGTGCCAGCAGCGCTAGCGGGTCCTACAATGAGCAGTTCTTC. Its protein is CASSASGSYNEQFF. Variable domain in full (rest from reference TRBV9 and TRBJ2-1): DSGVTQTPKHLITATGQRVTLRCSPRSGDLSVYWYQQSLDQGLQFLIQYYNGEERAKGNILERFSAQQFPDLHSELNLSSLELGDSALYFCASSASGSYNEQFFGPGTRLTVL.

The chain employs TRBV27 and TRBJ1-1; TRBD1 matches at 8 bases. The ends lost 1 base at V and 3 bases at J; junction bases unmatched: 7. There are 16 residues in the CDR3. Germline V gene data show CDR1 as MNHEY and CDR2 as SMNVEV (reference sequence). Written as DNA, the CDR3 is TGTGCCAGCAGTTTATTACCAGGGGGCGGGGACACTGAAGCTTTCTTT. It specifies CASSLLPGGGDTEAFF.

This clone was counted once. V is TRBV28 and J is TRBJ2-3, with D unresolved. The CDR3 covers 12 residues. The V gene lost 5 bases and the J gene lost 2 bases, with 5 bases spanning the gap. Germline V CDR1 and CDR2: MDHEN, SYDVKM. CDR3 residues: CASSPTTDTQYF. The CDR3 bases are TGTGCCAGCAGTCCTACCACAGATACGCAGTATTTT.

The CDR3 protein is CASSLASRDDEQYF. The CDR3 DNA reads as TGTGCCAGCAGTTTGGCTAGCCGAGATGACGAGCAGTACTTC. J is TRBJ2-7 and V is TRBV28; D possibly corresponds to TRBD2 (5 bases). Germline V gene lookup returns CDR1 MDHEN and CDR2 SYDVKM. V was clipped by 3 bases and J by 5 bases, with 14 bases between them. The CDR3 runs 14 residues.

The rearrangement joins TRBV14 to TRBJ2-1; 7 positions match TRBD1. Per the germline V gene, CDR1 is SGHDN and CDR2 is FVKESK. This CDR3 region has 17 residues. V trimming: 0 bases; J trimming: 3 bases; junction bases outside the gene matches: 8. In DNA form, the CDR3 reads TGTGCCAGCAGCCAAGATCGGTACAGGGGCGACTACAATGAGCAGTTCTTC. Its translation is CASSQDRYRGDYNEQFF.

The rearrangement joins TRBV27 to TRBJ2-5; D might be TRBD1 (5 bases). Germline loops: CDR1 MNHEY, CDR2 SMNVEV (reference sequence). This CDR3 has 12 amino acids. V lost 6 bases, J lost 7 bases, and 12 bases lay in between. CDR3 nucleotide sequence: TGTGCCAGCAGGACAGCACCTGGGACCCAGTACTTC. Amino acids: CASRTAPGTQYF.

As concerns this clone: The same CDR3 can be traced to other DNA sequences in this sample. The V call is TRBV27, the J call TRBJ2-3; 8 positions agree with TRBD2. The length of the CDR3 is 14 residues. Germline V gene data show CDR1 as MNHEY and CDR2 as SMNVEV (reference sequence). V trimming: 4 bases; J trimming: 3 bases; junction bases outside the gene matches: 3. In nucleotides, the CDR3 is TGTGCCAGCAGTTCCCAGCGGGAGACAGATACGCAGTATTTT. It specifies CASSSQRETDTQYF.

This clone qualifies as medium-sized (0.01 to 0.1%). The chain has TRBV28 and TRBJ2-1, with 7 bases fitting TRBD2. The ends lost 1 base at V and 5 bases at J; junction bases unmatched: 5. This CDR3 is 15 amino acids long. From germline, CDR1 is MDHEN and CDR2 SYDVKM. Here the CDR3 reads CASSLLRERHNEQFF. Here the CDR3 DNA reads TGTGCCAGCAGTTTATTGCGGGAGCGCCACAATGAGCAGTTCTTC.

This clone was seen once. CDR3 loop: CASFGSGRISGANVLTF. CDR3 in DNA: TGTGCCTCTTTTGGTAGCGGGAGAATCTCTGGGGCCAACGTCCTGACTTTC. This rearrangement joins TRBV2 to TRBJ2-6; TRBD2 matches at 9 bases. The germline CDR1 and CDR2 sequences are SNHLY and FYNNEI. The CDR3 consists of 17 residues. With 11 bases clipped from V and 0 bases from J, the junction kept 11 bases outside the gene matches.

The gene calls are TRBV5-4 and TRBJ2-7; tentative D call: TRBD2 (5 bases). From germline, CDR1 is SGHNT and CDR2 YYREEE (reference sequence). Trimming pared 0 bases from V and 3 bases from J, leaving 10 bases between. The CDR3 has 14 residues. CDR3 protein: CASSLEAEHYEQYF. The CDR3 bases are TGTGCCAGCAGCTTGGAAGCGGAACACTACGAGCAGTACTTC.

The chain links TRBV19 to TRBJ1-1; D possibly corresponds to TRBD1 (5 bases). The CDR3 runs 13 residues. Trimming stripped 6 bases from V and 3 bases from J, with 11 bases between. Looked up from germline, CDR1 is LNHDA and CDR2 is SQIVND (reference sequence). The DNA for the CDR3 is TGTGCCAGTAGGGCGGGGGTTCACACTGAAGCTTTCTTT. Amino acid sequence: CASRAGVHTEAFF.

The chain combines TRBV14 with TRBJ1-2; D not certain. The CDR3 is 15 residues long. The germline V gene encodes CDR1 SGHDN and CDR2 FVKESK. V was clipped by 0 bases and J by 6 bases, with 14 bases between them. The CDR3 DNA reads TGTGCCAGCAGCCAAGATCTGGAGATTCCCCATGGCTACACCTTC. Amino acid sequence: CASSQDLEIPHGYTF.